Described below is a single T cell receptor (beta chain) sequence and its context. Profiling relied on immunoSEQ multiplex PCR, and the TCRdb table lists in-frame clones only, not all of them. Here the sample spans tens of thousands of clones, roughly 90% being singletons. Germline CDR1 and CDR2: LNHDA and SQIVND (reference sequence). The CDR3 contains 16 residues. Trimming took 6 bases from V and 2 from J, leaving 17 bases between them. The sample comes from a study of OX40 agonist ivuxolimab in advanced cancers. The wider study: Dose-escalation cases comprised hepatocellular carcinoma, melanoma, renal cell or head and neck cancer. Eligibility rules accepted prior anti-PD-1, anti-PD-L1 or anti-CTLA-4 therapy, and approximately 40% had some.

The material sequenced was CD4+ or CD8+ T cells sorted from blood, taken in a trial of the OX40 agonist ivuxolimab. The chain is built from TRBV19 and TRBJ1-5; TRBD1 is a possible D gene (6 bases). This TCR came from an adult with an advanced solid tumor such as melanoma, head and neck, liver or kidney cancer. The CDR3, as DNA: TGTGCCAGTAGACATCCACTCAGGGGCGGCAATCAGCCCCAGCATTTT. It yields the protein CASRHPLRGGNQPQHF.